This entry is about one T cell receptor beta chain. The entry originates in a study of cytomegalovirus exposure and HLA in healthy donors. It was with 60 Vbeta and 13 Jbeta primers that the PCR ran. The data were produced by immunoSEQ multiplex PCR, yet TCRdb's version contains in-frame clones alone and is incomplete. The data hold under 150,000 clones, with about two thirds observed a single time. V lost 8 bases, J lost 8 bases, and 5 bases stayed unmatched. CDR1 and CDR2 from the germline V gene are LNHDA and SQIVND (reference sequence). The CDR3 sequence is 13 residues long. This sequence originates from a woman aged 55-69 years in good health and CMV-seropositive. This chain joins TRBV19 and TRBJ1-6, with TRBD1 identical over 8 bases. Sequencing was carried out using PBMCs. The CDR3 loop is CASEDRVDSPLHF. In DNA form, the CDR3 reads TGTGCCAGTGAGGACAGGGTGGATTCACCCCTCCACTTT.